One T cell receptor beta chain is described in this entry. Recruitment covered about 25 US areas and drew participants whose ages spanned roughly 18 to 90 years. The entry originates in a study of blood T cell repertoires in COVID-19. On the study more broadly: Italy, Spain and the United States were the sources of the convalescent and acute COVID-19 samples.

Per the original data handling: Estimated nucleated cell counts came from reference gene primer amplification. Measured with immunoSEQ multiplex PCR; TCRdb has only the in-frame clones, and not every one. D and trimming come from the DNA, and the V and J calls and clone size come from that table. The sample yields approximately 140,000 clones, around 80% seen once. The sequencing sample was made of PBMCs or T cells enriched from blood (not recorded which). The receptor comes from a man between 35 and 55 years old with acute COVID-19.

The CDR3 DNA reads as TGTGCCAGCAGTCAAGGGAAGCGGGATAGCACAGATACGCAGTATTTT. Amino acids: CASSQGKRDSTDTQYF. The chain employs TRBV6-1 and TRBJ2-3; 7 nucleotides agree with TRBD2. The CDR3 spans 16 residues. CDR1 is MNHNS and CDR2 is SASEGT in the germline V gene. Trimming took 5 bases from V and 0 from J; bases not matched to a gene: 8.